This paragraph reports one T cell receptor beta chain. The target antigen is unknown. Repertoires were generated with immunoSEQ multiplex PCR, while TCRdb's copy carries only in-frame clones and drops some. The table has approximately 140,000 clones, almost 90% seen once; the top ten hold 1.5% to 2%. Germline lookup yields CDR1 ENHRY and CDR2 SYGVKD. With 8 bases clipped from V and 2 bases from J, the junction kept 4 bases outside the gene matches. The CDR3 is 13 amino acids. These data originate in a study of T cell responses to AZD1222 COVID-19 vaccine. Findings and caveats of the study: Researchers took repertoire samples only after the peak T cell response had come.

The gene calls are TRBV10-3 and TRBJ2-5, with 8 bases identical to TRBD1. Sequenced here: peripheral blood, sampled 28 days after the second AZD1222 dose. The receptor was derived from an adult who received the AZD1222 COVID-19 vaccine. CDR3 DNA: TGTGCCATCGTTGGACAGGGACAAGAGACCCAGTACTTC. Translation gives CAIVGQGQETQYF.